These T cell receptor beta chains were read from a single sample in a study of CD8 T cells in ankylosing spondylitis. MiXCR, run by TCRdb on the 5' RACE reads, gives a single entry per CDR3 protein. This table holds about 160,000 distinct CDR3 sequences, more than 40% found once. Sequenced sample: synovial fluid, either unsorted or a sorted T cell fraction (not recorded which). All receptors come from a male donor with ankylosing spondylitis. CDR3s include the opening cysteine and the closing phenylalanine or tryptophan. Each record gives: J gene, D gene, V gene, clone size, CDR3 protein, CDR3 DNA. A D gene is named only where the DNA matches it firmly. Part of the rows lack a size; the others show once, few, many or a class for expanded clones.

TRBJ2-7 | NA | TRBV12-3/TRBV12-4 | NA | CASSLAAYYEQYF | TGTGCCAGCAGTTTAGCGGCCTACTACGAGCAGTACTTC
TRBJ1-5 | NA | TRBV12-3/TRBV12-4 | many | CASSRTDEGNQPQHF | TGTGCCAGCAGTCGGACCGACGAGGGCAATCAGCCCCAGCATTTT
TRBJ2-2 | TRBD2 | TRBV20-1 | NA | CSARGPLERGSTGELFF | TGCAGTGCTAGAGGTCCTCTGGAGCGGGGGAGCACCGGGGAGCTGTTTTTT
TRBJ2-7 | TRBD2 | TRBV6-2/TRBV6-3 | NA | CASSYPSGMHSYEQYF | TGTGCCAGCAGTTACCCTAGCGGGATGCATTCCTACGAGCAGTACTTC
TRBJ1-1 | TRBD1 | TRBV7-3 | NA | CASSAQGRFTEAFF | TGTGCCAGCAGCGCACAGGGGAGATTCACTGAAGCTTTCTTT
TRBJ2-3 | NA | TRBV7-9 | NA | CASSPAWSDTQYF | TGTGCCAGCAGCCCGGCGTGGTCAGATACGCAGTATTTT
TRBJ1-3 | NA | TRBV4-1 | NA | CASSQSDWSLENTIYF | TGCGCCAGCAGCCAATCGGACTGGTCTCTTGAAAACACCATATATTTT
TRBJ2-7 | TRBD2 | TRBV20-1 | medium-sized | CSARPRGAGDDEQYF | TGCAGTGCTAGACCCCGGGGAGCGGGAGACGACGAGCAGTACTTC
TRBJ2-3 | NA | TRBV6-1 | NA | CASGLSGRTDTQYF | TGTGCCAGCGGTCTGTCGGGCCGCACAGATACGCAGTATTTT
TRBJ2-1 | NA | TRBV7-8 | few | CASSLAPYNEQFF | TGTGCCAGCAGCTTAGCTCCCTACAATGAGCAGTTCTTC
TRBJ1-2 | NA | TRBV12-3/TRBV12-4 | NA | CASSSGDIPYGYTF | TGTGCCAGCAGTTCAGGGGACATCCCATATGGCTACACCTTC
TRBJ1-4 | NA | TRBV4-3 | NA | CASSQGFREVCGKLFF | TGCGCCAGCAGCCAAGGTTTCAGGGAAGTGTGTGGGAAACTGTTTTTT
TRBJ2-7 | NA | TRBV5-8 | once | CASSSSPGSYEQYF | TGTGCCAGCAGCTCCTCCCCGGGCTCCTACGAGCAGTACTTC
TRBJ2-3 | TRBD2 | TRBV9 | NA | CASSVVSSGADTQYF | TGTGCCAGCAGCGTAGTGTCTAGCGGGGCAGATACGCAGTATTTT
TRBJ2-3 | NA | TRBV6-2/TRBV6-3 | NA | CASSYGVEVTDTQYF | TGTGCCAGCAGTTACGGAGTGGAGGTGACAGATACGCAGTATTTT